One TCR beta chain is described in this entry. Antigen: not known. This CDR3 comprises 16 residues. With 5 bases removed from V and 0 bases from J, the gap between germline ends came to 16 bases. Germline lookup yields CDR1 SNHLY and CDR2 FYNNEI. Time point given: time of PML onset. T3 blood samples were collected at the time of PML onset. The data stem from a study of multiple sclerosis patients with progressive multifocal leukoencephalopathy. Libraries were prepared by immunoSEQ multiplex PCR; TCRdb keeps only in-frame clonotypes and omits some of them. The sample includes roughly 32,000 clones, about nine tenths of them seen just once. General study findings and limits: Expanded clones at PML onset predated and persisted through natalizumab therapy.

Sequenced here: PBMCs, sampled from a patient treated with natalizumab. This chain links TRBV2 with TRBJ1-1; the D is unclear. The origin of this receptor is a middle-aged woman with progressive multifocal leukoencephalopathy. The CDR3 nucleotides are TGTGCCAGCAGTCGGGCAGGAGGGATTATGAACACTGAAGCTTTCTTT. Protein: CASSRAGGIMNTEAFF.